This T cell receptor beta chain is from a study of T-cell reconstitution after alpha-beta-depleted transplantation in children. This clonotype was observed a handful of times. What it recognizes is unknown. Study outcomes and limitations: Newly produced T cells mostly accounted for T-cell counts and diversity one year post-transplant.

The TCRbeta library was prepared with unique molecular identifiers. From the PCR reads, TCRdb called clonotypes with MiXCR, one entry per CDR3 protein. The repertoire holds more than 500,000 distinct CDR3 sequences, with over 10% as singletons. Looked up from germline, CDR1 is LNHDA and CDR2 is SQIVND (reference sequence). CDR3 length equals 15 residues. Germline trimming cut 5 bases from V and 9 bases from J; bases unmatched to any gene: 10. The clonotype originates from a female patient aged 2-15 years who had a stem cell transplant for aplastic anemia, so the T cells may come from the graft donor. The specimen was PBMCs, mostly from graft donor cells, collected 180 days after TCRalphabeta/CD19-depleted stem cell transplant. This chain links TRBV19 with TRBJ2-1; the match to TRBD2 covers 10 bases. The CDR3 coding sequence is TGTGCCAGTAGTCCTAGGGCTAGCGGGGGTGGTGAGCAGTTCTTC. This sequence encodes CASSPRASGGGEQFF.